This TCR beta chain appears in the sequencing data of a study of control samples from healthy donors and cancer patients. V shed 8 bases and J shed 4 bases, with 20 bases lying between them. The CDR3 contains 15 residues. Germline V lookup: CDR1 PRHDT, CDR2 FYEKMQ (reference sequence). Only in-frame clones appear in the TCRdb table, and some are missing; sequencing was by immunoSEQ multiplex PCR. The sample holds 85,000 to 100,000 clones; more than 80% are singletons and the top ten take more than 7%. This clonotype was sampled from a man between 18 and 29 years old in good health. What was sequenced was blood. The chain links TRBV13 to TRBJ1-1; D is possibly TRBD1 (6 bases). The CDR3 sequence: CASGPPTGMITEAFF. The CDR3 DNA is TGTGCCAGCGGGCCCCCAACAGGGATGATCACTGAAGCTTTCTTT.